A single sample is the source of the 22 T cell receptor beta chains below, sequenced in a study of early T cells in non-severe SARS-CoV-2 infection. Using its own MiXCR run on the 5' RACE reads, TCRdb lists one record per CDR3 protein. The sample includes some 87,000 distinct CDR3 sequences, around 13% seen only once; the top ten take about 1.5%. Sequencing was done on a sample of whole blood. The receptors stem from an adult who was a healthcare worker with PCR-confirmed SARS-CoV-2 infection or an uninfected control (not recorded which).

The chain is built from TRBV18 and TRBJ2-3, with TRBD2 matching over 12 bases. The CDR3 is made up of 14 amino acids. Germline V gene lookup returns CDR1 KGHSH and CDR2 LQKENI. Unmatched junction bases numbered 6, after V lost 8 bases and J lost 6 bases. For the CDR3, the DNA is TGTGCCAGCGCGCGACTAGCGGGGGCGGATACGCAGTATTTT. Amino acids: CASARLAGADTQYF.

The genes are TRBV19 and TRBJ2-1; 12 bases agree with TRBD2. The trim removed 3 bases at V and 4 bases at J, leaving 10 bases unmatched. The CDR3 totals 18 residues. From germline, CDR1 is LNHDA and CDR2 SQIVND (reference sequence). The CDR3, as DNA: TGTGCCAGTAGTATGCGGGGAGGACTAGCGGGGTGGTACAATGAGCAGTTCTTC. This translates into CASSMRGGLAGWYNEQFF.

The sample holds many counts of this clonotype. V usage is TRBV6-5 and J usage is TRBJ2-5, with TRBD2 matching 7 bases. CDR1 is MNHEY, CDR2 SVGAGI, per germline. With V trimmed by 0 bases and J by 5 bases, 9 bases remained unmatched. The CDR3 contains 16 residues. CDR3 sequence reads: CASSYSPRAGMETQYF. The DNA of the CDR3 is TGTGCCAGCAGTTACTCGCCCCGAGCGGGGATGGAGACCCAGTACTTC.

The V gene is TRBV20-1, the J gene TRBJ1-1, with unresolved D. This CDR3 is 12 amino acids long. In germline, CDR1 is DFQATT, CDR2 SNEGSKA (reference sequence). Trimming pared 6 bases from V and 3 bases from J, leaving 11 bases between. CDR3 residues: CSAPYRDTEAFF. For the CDR3, the DNA is TGCAGTGCCCCATATAGGGACACTGAAGCTTTCTTT.

This clonotype was recorded a few times. The chain has TRBV18 and TRBJ1-1, with a possible D match to TRBD1 (5 bases). CDR3 length equals 16 residues. V was trimmed by 4 bases and J by 2 bases, leaving 17 bases between them. Germline loops: CDR1 KGHSH, CDR2 LQKENI. CDR3 DNA sequence: TGTGCCAGCTCACACGTGAGACAGAACCTCAACACTGAAGCTTTCTTT. This codes for CASSHVRQNLNTEAFF.

On this clonotype: Given a much more abundant clone one base away, this may be a read error. The chain links TRBV19 to TRBJ2-5, with unresolved D. The CDR3 length is 16 residues. CDR1 and CDR2 from the germline V gene are LNHDA and SQIVND (reference sequence). This CDR3 reads CTSKVWGTDDQETQYF. CDR3 coding DNA: TGTACCAGTAAGGTTTGGGGAACGGACGACCAAGAGACCCAGTACTTC.

This clonotype was seen repeatedly, ten times or more. The chain has TRBV6-2 or TRBV6-3 and TRBJ1-5; 7 bases align to TRBD1. V was pared by 5 bases and J by 4 bases, with 5 bases of the junction left unmatched. In germline, CDR1 is MNHEY, CDR2 SVGEGT. The CDR3 has 14 amino acids. CDR3 coding DNA: TGTGCCAGCAGTCCAGGGACAGTAAATCAGCCCCAGCATTTT. Translating it yields CASSPGTVNQPQHF.

The gene calls are TRBV3-1 and TRBJ1-1, with D possibly matching TRBD1 (6 bases). Germline-derived CDR1 and CDR2 are LGHDT and YNNKEL (reference sequence). Trimming cost V 4 bases and J 4 bases, with 16 bases left between them. CDR3 length: 15 amino acids. As DNA, the CDR3 is TGTGCCAGCAGCCCTCAAGGGGGGGTGACCACTGAAGCTTTCTTT. Protein: CASSPQGGVTTEAFF.

The chain recombines TRBV7-3 with TRBJ2-2; 8 nucleotides match TRBD2. The CDR3 contains 16 residues. Germline trimming cut 5 bases from V and 7 bases from J; bases unmatched to any gene: 12. The V gene's germline CDR1 is SGHTA and CDR2 FQGTGA. DNA for the CDR3: TGTGCCAGCAGCCCGAGCGGGGGCCCGGGTGGCGGGGAGCTGTTTTTT. Protein: CASSPSGGPGGGELFF.

Concerning this clonotype itself: A much larger clone lies a single base off, so this may be a read error. This rearrangement joins TRBV27 to TRBJ1-2, with D possibly being TRBD1 (5 bases). This CDR3 is built from 14 residues. Germline CDR1 is MNHEY and CDR2 is SMNVEV (reference sequence). The CDR3 bases are TGTACCAGCAGAGGAGGGGCCGGGGGTTATGGCTACACCTTC. It translates to CTSRGGAGGYGYTF.

This clonotype was seen a handful of times. The V and J genes are TRBV27 and TRBJ2-5; no clear D gene. The CDR3 spans 13 residues. V was trimmed by 6 bases and J by 0 bases, leaving 8 bases between them. Looked up from germline, CDR1 is MNHEY and CDR2 is SMNVEV (reference sequence). The CDR3 is CASRLLNQETQYF. The CDR3 bases are TGTGCCAGCAGGCTGCTGAACCAAGAGACCCAGTACTTC.

This clonotype was counted a few times. This sequence joins TRBV12-3 or TRBV12-4 and TRBJ2-3, with TRBD2 matching 8 bases. The CDR3 loop spans 15 amino acids. V gave up 3 bases and J gave up 4 bases; unmatched junction bases: 6. CDR3 in DNA: TGTGCCAGCAGTTTGCCGGGGGGGCCATCAGATACGCAGTATTTT. The encoded protein is CASSLPGGPSDTQYF.

CDR3 in amino acids: CASSLVPSGGMRDTEAFF. The CDR3 nucleotides are TGTGCCAGCAGCTTAGTTCCATCAGGAGGGATGCGAGACACTGAAGCTTTCTTT. The rearrangement joins TRBV7-2 to TRBJ1-1; D not resolved. The CDR3 contains 18 residues. Between the trimmed V and J ends, which lost 1 base and 3 bases, there was a span of 21 bases. Germline CDR1 SGHTA, CDR2 FQGNSA.

The chain links TRBV11-2 to TRBJ2-7; no definite D call. The CDR3 covers 11 residues. V lost 9 bases to trimming and J lost 1 base, with 7 bases between them. Germline CDR1 SGHAT, CDR2 FQNNGV. The CDR3 reads CASERSYEQYF. In DNA form, the CDR3 reads TGTGCCAGTGAGCGATCCTACGAGCAGTACTTC.

This sequence joins TRBV9 and TRBJ1-2; D is perhaps TRBD1 (6 bases). Germline lookup yields CDR1 SGDLS and CDR2 YYNGEE. Trimming left V 8 bases short and J 2 bases short, with 16 bases between. The CDR3 is made up of 14 amino acids. The CDR3 DNA is TGTGCCAGTCGAGGATTCACAGGGAACTATGGCTACACCTTC. Amino acid sequence: CASRGFTGNYGYTF.

This clonotype has just a few counts. This chain links TRBV5-6 with TRBJ2-5; D gene unclear. The germline V gene encodes CDR1 SGHDT and CDR2 YYEEEE. Trimming stripped 0 bases from V and 2 bases from J, with 8 bases between. The CDR3 consists of 14 residues. CDR3 sequence (DNA): TGTGCCAGCAGCTTGGTTGGACCGCAAGAGACCCAGTACTTC. It encodes CASSLVGPQETQYF.

This clonotype showed up many times. V and J are TRBV5-1 and TRBJ2-2; 7 positions agree with TRBD1. Germline loops: CDR1 SGHRS, CDR2 YFSETQ. This CDR3 contains 16 residues. Trimming at V came to 10 bases and at J to 3 bases, leaving 15 bases not matched to a gene. In DNA, the CDR3 is TGCGCCCGTAGTGTCCGCCGGGACAGAGACACCGGGGAGCTGTTTTTT. It is translated as CARSVRRDRDTGELFF.

This clonotype was found a few times. The CDR3 nucleotides read TGTGCCAGCAGCTTAGTATCGGGACAGACCATTTTTAGCTCTGGGGCCAACGTCCTGACTTTC. Encoded protein: CASSLVSGQTIFSSGANVLTF. This chain links TRBV7-9 with TRBJ2-6, with TRBD1 identical over 7 bases. V was pared by 1 base and J by 0 bases, with 15 bases of the junction left unmatched. Germline V gene data show CDR1 as SEHNR and CDR2 as FQNEAQ (reference sequence). This CDR3 spans 21 amino acids.

In this sample, this clonotype turned up many times. J is TRBJ2-1 and V is TRBV5-6; D possibly corresponds to TRBD2 (7 bases). The CDR3 consists of 13 residues. Germline V lookup: CDR1 SGHDT, CDR2 YYEEEE. The ends were cut back, 8 bases at V and 8 bases at J, with 17 bases in the middle. As DNA, the CDR3 is TGTGCCAGTAGGGGGGGCCTTAGGGATGAGCAGTTCTTC. It is translated as CASRGGLRDEQFF.

This clonotype was observed a handful of times. The chain carries TRBV4-3 and TRBJ2-6; D unclear. Per the germline V gene, CDR1 is LGHNA and CDR2 is YSLEER. The CDR3 is made up of 15 amino acids. Deletions cut 0 bases from V and 3 bases from J, with 6 bases between. CDR3 in amino acids: CASSQEPRGANVLTF. CDR3 nucleotide sequence: TGCGCCAGCAGCCAAGAACCCCGTGGGGCCAACGTCCTGACTTTC.

This clonotype was counted between two and nine times. J is TRBJ1-1 and V is TRBV12-3 or TRBV12-4; D call uncertain. The CDR3 loop spans 14 amino acids. Trimming removed 5 bases from V and 1 base from J, with 11 bases in between. Here the CDR3 reads CASSKSLGNTEAFF. The CDR3 region has the DNA TGTGCCAGCAGTAAATCTCTGGGGAACACTGAAGCTTTCTTT.

This clonotype was seen once. The V gene is TRBV7-2, the J gene TRBJ2-1; no firm D call. The ends were cut back, 7 bases at V and 8 bases at J, with 9 bases in the middle. Germline V gene data show CDR1 as SGHTA and CDR2 as FQGNSA. This CDR3 region has 11 residues. The CDR3 DNA is TGTGCCAGCACCCTAAAGGATGAGCAGTTCTTC. Encoded protein: CASTLKDEQFF.